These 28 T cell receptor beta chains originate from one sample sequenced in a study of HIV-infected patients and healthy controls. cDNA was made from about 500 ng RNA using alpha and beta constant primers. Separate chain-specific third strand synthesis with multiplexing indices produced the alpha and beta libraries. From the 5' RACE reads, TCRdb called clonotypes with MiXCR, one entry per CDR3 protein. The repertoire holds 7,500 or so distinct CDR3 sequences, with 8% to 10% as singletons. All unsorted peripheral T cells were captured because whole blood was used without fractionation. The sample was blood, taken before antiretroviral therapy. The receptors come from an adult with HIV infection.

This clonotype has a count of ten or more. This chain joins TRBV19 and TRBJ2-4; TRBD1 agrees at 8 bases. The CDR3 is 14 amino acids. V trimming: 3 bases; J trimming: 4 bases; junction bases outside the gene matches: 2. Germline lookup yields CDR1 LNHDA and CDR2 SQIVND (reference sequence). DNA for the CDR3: TGTGCCAGTAGTATCCGGGACAGGAAAAACATTCAGTACTTC. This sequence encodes CASSIRDRKNIQYF.

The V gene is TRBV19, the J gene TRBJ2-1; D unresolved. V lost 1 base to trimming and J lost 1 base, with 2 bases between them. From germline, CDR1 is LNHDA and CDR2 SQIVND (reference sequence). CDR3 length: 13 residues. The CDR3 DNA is TGTGCCAGTAGTATAGGTTCCTACAATGAGCAGTTCTTC. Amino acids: CASSIGSYNEQFF.

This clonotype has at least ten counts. This chain's CDR3 is CAISLRGGSDTQYF. CDR3 bases: TGTGCCATCAGTCTCCGAGGGGGGTCAGATACGCAGTATTTT. The chain carries TRBV10-3 and TRBJ2-3, with D perhaps TRBD1 or TRBD2 (6 bases each). CDR1 and CDR2 from the germline V gene are ENHRY and SYGVKD. Trimming took off 5 bases at V and 4 bases at J, with 13 bases between the two ends. The CDR3 length is 14 residues.

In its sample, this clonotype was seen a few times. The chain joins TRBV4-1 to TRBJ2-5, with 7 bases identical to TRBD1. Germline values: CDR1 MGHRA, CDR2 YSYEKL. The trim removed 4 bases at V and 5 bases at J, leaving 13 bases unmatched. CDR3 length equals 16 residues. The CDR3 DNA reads TGCGCCAGCAGCCGACGTTTGACAGGGATGTCGGAGACCCAGTACTTC. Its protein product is CASSRRLTGMSETQYF.

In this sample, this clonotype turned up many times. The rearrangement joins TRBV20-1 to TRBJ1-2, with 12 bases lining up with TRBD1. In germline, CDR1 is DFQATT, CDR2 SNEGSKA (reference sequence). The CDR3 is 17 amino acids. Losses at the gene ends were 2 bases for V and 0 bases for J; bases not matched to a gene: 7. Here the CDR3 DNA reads TGCAGTGCTAGAAGGTGGGGACAGGGGGCCTCTAACTATGGCTACACCTTC. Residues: CSARRWGQGASNYGYTF.

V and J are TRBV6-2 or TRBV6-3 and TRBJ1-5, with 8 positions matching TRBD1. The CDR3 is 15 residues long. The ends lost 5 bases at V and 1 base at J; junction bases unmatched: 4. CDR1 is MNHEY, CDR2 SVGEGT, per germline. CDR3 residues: CASSTTGGSNQPQHF. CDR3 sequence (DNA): TGTGCCAGCAGTACCACAGGGGGGAGCAATCAGCCCCAGCATTTT.

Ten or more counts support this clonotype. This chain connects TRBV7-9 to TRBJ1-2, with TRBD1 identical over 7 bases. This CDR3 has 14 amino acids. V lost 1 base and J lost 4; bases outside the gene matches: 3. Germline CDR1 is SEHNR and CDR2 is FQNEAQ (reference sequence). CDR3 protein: CASSLEEGAYGYTF. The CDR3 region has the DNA TGTGCCAGCAGCTTAGAGGAGGGGGCCTATGGCTACACCTTC.

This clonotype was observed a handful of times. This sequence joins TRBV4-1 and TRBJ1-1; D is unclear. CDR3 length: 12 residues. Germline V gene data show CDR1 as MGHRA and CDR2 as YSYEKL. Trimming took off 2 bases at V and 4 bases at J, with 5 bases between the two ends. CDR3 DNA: TGCGCCAGCAGCCAACTAGGCACTGAAGCTTTCTTT. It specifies CASSQLGTEAFF.

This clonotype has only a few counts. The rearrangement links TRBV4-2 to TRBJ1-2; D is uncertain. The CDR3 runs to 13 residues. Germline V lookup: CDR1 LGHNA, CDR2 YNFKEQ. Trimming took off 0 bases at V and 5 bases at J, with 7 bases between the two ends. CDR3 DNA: TGTGCCAGCAGCCAAGAGGAAGGGTATGGCTACACCTTC. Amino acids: CASSQEEGYGYTF.

The CDR3 DNA is TGTGCCAGCAGTTTAGCCCTGACTAGCGGGATCACCGGGGAGCTGTTTTTT. Its translation is CASSLALTSGITGELFF. V is TRBV12-3 or TRBV12-4 and J is TRBJ2-2; 11 bases are shared with TRBD2. The CDR3 runs to 17 residues. J gave up 4 bases and V 0 bases, and 4 bases lay outside the gene matches.

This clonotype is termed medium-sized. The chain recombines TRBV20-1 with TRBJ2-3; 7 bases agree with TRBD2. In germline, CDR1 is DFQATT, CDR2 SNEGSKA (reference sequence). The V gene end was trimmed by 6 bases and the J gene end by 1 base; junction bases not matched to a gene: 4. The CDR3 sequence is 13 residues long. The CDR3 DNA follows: TGCAGTGCCCCGGGAGGCCGCACAGATACGCAGTATTTT. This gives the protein CSAPGGRTDTQYF.

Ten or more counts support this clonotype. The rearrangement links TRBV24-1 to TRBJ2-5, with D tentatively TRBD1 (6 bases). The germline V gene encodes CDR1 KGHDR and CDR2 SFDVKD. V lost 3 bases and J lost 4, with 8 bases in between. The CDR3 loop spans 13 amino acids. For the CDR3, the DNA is TGTGCCACCAGTGATGGGGGCGGAGAGACCCAGTACTTC. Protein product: CATSDGGGETQYF.

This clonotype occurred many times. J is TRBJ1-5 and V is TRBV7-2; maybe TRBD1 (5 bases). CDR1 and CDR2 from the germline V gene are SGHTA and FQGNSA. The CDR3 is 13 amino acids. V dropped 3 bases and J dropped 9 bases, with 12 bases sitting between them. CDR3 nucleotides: TGTGCCAGCAGCTTGGAACAGGAGGCGCCCCAGCATTTT. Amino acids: CASSLEQEAPQHF.

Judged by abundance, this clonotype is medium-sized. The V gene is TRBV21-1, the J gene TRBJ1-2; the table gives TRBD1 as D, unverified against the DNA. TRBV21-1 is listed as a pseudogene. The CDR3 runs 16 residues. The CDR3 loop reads CASSKGNRGCCYGYTF. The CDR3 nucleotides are TGTGCCAGCAGCAAAGGGAACAGGGGATGTTGCTATGGCTACACCTTC.

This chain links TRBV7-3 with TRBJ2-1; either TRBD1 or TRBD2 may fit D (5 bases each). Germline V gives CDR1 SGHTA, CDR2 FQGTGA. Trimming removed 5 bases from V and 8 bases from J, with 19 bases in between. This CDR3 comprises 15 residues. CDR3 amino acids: CASSNSGGTEDEQFF. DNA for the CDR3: TGTGCCAGCAGCAACAGTGGTGGGACGGAGGATGAGCAGTTCTTC.

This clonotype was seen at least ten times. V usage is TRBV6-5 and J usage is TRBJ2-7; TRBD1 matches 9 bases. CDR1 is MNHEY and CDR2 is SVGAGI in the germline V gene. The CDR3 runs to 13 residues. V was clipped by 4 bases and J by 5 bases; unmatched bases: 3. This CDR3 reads CASSLGQGHEQYF. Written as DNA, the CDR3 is TGTGCCAGCAGTTTGGGACAGGGCCACGAGCAGTACTTC.

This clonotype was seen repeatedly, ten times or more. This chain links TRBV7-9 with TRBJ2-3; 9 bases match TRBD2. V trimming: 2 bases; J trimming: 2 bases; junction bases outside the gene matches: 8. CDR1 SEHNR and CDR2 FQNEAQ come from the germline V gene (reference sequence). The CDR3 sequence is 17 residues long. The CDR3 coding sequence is TGTGCCAGCAGCTTACGGGGCGGGGGGGCCAACACAGATACGCAGTATTTT. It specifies CASSLRGGGANTDTQYF.

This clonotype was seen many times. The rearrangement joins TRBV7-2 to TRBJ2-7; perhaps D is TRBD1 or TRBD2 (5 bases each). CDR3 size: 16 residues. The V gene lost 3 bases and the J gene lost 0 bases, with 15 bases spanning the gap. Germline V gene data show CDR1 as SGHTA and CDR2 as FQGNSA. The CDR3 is CASSLGRGGHSYEQYF. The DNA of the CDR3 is TGTGCCAGCAGCTTGGGACGGGGCGGGCACTCCTACGAGCAGTACTTC. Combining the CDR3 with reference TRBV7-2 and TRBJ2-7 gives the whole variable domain GAGVSQSPSNKVTEKGKDVELRCDPISGHTALYWYRQSLGQGLEFLIYFQGNSAPDKSGLPSDRFSAERTGGSVSTLTIQRTQQEDSAVYLCASSLGRGGHSYEQYFGPGTRLTVT.

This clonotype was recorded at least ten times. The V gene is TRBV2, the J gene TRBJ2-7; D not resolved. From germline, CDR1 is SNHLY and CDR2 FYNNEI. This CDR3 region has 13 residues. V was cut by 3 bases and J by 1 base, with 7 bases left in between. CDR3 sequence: CASSDGQSYEQYF. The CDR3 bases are TGTGCCAGCAGTGATGGGCAGTCCTACGAGCAGTACTTC.

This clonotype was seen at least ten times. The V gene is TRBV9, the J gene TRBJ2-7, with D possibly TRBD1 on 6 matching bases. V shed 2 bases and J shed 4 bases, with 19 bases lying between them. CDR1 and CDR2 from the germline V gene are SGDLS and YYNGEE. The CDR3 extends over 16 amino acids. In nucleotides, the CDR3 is TGTGCCAGCAGCGTCCATGCGACAGGTCGGGCGTACGAGCAGTACTTC. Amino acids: CASSVHATGRAYEQYF.

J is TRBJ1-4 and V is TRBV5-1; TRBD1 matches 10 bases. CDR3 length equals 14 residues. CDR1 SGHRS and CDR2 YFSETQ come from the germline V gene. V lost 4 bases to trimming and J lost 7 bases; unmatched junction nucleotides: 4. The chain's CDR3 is CASSVGQGFEKLFF. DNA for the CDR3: TGCGCCAGCAGCGTGGGACAGGGGTTTGAAAAACTGTTTTTT.

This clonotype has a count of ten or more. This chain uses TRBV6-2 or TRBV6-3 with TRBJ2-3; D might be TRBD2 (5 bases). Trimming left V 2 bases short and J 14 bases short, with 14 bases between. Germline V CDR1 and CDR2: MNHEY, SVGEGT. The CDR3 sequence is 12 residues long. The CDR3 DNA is TGTGCCAGCAGTTACAATCGCGGCGGGCTGTATTTT. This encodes CASSYNRGGLYF.

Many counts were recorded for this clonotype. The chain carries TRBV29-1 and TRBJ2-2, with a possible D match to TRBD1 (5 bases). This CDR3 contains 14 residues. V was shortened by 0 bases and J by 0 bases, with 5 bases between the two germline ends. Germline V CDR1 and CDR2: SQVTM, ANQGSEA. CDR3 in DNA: TGCAGCGTTGAAGAGGACACGAACACCGGGGAGCTGTTTTTT. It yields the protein CSVEEDTNTGELFF.

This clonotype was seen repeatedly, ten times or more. CDR3 DNA: TGTGCCACTACGGACAGGGGCAATCAGCCCCAGCATTTT. Its translation: CATTDRGNQPQHF. The chain carries TRBV19 and TRBJ1-5; 8 bases fit TRBD1. Germline loops: CDR1 LNHDA, CDR2 SQIVND (reference sequence). The CDR3 totals 13 residues. Unmatched junction bases numbered 4, after V lost 10 bases and J lost 2 bases.

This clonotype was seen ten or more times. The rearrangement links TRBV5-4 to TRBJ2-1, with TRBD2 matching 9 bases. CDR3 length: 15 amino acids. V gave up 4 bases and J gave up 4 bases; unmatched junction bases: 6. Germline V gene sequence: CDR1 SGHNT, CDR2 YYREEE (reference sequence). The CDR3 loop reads CASSAGTSWYNEQFF. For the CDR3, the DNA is TGTGCCAGCAGCGCTGGGACTAGCTGGTACAATGAGCAGTTCTTC. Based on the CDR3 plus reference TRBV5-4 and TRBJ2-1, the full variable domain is ETGVTQSPTHLIKTRGQQVTLRCSSQSGHNTVSWYQQALGQGPQFIFQYYREEENGRGNFPPRFSGLQFPNYSSELNVNALELDDSALYLCASSAGTSWYNEQFFGPGTRLTVL.

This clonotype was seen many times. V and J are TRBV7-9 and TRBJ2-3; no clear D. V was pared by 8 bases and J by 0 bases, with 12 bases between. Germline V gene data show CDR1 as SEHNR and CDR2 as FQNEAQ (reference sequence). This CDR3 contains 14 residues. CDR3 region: CASEASPSTDTQYF. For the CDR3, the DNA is TGTGCCAGCGAAGCCTCGCCTAGCACAGATACGCAGTATTTT.

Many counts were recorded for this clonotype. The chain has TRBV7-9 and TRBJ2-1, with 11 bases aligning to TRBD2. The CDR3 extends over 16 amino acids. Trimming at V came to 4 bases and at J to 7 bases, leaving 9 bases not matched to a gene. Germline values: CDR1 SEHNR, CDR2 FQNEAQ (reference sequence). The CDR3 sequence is CASSSRGLAGGNEQFF. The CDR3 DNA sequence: TGTGCCAGCAGCTCCCGCGGGCTAGCGGGGGGAAATGAGCAGTTCTTC.

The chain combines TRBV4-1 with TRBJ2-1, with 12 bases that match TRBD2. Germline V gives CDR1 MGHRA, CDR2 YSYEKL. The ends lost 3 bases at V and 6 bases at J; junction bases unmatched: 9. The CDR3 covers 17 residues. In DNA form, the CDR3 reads TGCGCCAGCAGCCAGGCTCTTCTAGCGGGGGGGACCAATGAGCAGTTCTTC. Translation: CASSQALLAGGTNEQFF.